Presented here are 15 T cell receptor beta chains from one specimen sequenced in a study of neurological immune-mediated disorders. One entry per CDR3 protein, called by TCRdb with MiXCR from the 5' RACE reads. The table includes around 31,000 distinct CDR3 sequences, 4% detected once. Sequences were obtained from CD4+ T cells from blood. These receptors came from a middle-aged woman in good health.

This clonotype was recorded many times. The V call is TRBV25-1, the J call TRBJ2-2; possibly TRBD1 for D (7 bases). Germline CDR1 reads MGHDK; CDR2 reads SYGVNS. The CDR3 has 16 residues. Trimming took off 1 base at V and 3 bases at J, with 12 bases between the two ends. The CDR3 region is CASSEWRGRDTGELFF. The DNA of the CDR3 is TGTGCCAGCAGTGAATGGAGGGGGCGAGACACCGGGGAGCTGTTTTTT.

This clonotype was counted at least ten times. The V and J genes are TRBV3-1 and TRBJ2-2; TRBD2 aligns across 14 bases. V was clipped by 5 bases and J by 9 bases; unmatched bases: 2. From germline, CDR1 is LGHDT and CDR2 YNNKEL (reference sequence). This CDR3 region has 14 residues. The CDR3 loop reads CASSGLAGGRELFF. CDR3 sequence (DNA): TGTGCCAGCAGCGGACTAGCGGGGGGTCGGGAGCTGTTTTTT.

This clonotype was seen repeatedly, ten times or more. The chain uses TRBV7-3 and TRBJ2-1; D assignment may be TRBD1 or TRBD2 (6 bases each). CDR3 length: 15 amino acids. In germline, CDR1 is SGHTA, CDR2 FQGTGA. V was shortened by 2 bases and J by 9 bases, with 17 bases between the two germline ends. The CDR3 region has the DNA TGTGCCAGCAGCTTAGAGGGGGGCTCTGCGAGTGAGCAGTTCTTC. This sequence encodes CASSLEGGSASEQFF.

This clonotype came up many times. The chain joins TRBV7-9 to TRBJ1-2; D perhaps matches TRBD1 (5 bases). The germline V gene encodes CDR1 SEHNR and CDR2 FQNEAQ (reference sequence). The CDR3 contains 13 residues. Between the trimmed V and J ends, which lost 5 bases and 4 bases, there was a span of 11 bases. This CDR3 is CASSPGQTYGYTF. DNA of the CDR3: TGTGCCAGCAGCCCAGGACAAACCTATGGCTACACCTTC.

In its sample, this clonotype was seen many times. CDR3 in DNA: TGTGCCAGCAGCTTAATGGCCGCCGGGGAGCTGTTTTTT. It codes for CASSLMAAGELFF. J is TRBJ2-2 and V is TRBV7-9; D uncertain. Looked up from germline, CDR1 is SEHNR and CDR2 is FQNEAQ (reference sequence). The V gene lost 2 bases and the J gene lost 6 bases, with 7 bases spanning the gap. CDR3 length: 13 residues.

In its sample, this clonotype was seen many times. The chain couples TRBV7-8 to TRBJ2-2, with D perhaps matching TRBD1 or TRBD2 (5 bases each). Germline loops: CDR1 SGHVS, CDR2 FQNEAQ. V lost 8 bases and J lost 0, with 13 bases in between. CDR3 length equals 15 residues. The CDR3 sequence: CASRYGTANTGELFF. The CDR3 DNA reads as TGTGCCAGCCGATACGGGACGGCGAACACCGGGGAGCTGTTTTTT.

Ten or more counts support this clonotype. The CDR3 region has the DNA TGTGCCAGCAGTCCCGGGACAGCAGCTAACTATGGCTACACCTTC. This encodes CASSPGTAANYGYTF. The gene calls are TRBV5-5 and TRBJ1-2; the match to TRBD1 covers 7 bases. Trimming removed 5 bases from V and 0 bases from J; junction bases left unmatched: 7. The CDR3 covers 15 residues. The germline V gene encodes CDR1 SGHKS and CDR2 YYEKEE (reference sequence). Full variable domain (outside the CDR3, taken from reference TRBV5-5 and TRBJ1-2): DAGVTQSPTHLIKTRGQQVTLRCSPISGHKSVSWYQQVLGQGPQFIFQYYEKEERGRGNFPDRFSARQFPNYSSELNVNALLLGDSALYLCASSPGTAANYGYTFGSGTRLTVV.

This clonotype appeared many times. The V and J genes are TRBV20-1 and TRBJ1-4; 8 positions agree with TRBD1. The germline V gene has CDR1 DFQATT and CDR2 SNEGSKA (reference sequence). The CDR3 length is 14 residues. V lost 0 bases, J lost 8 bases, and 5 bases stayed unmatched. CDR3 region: CSAREDRVGEKLFF. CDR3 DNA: TGCAGTGCTAGAGAGGACAGGGTAGGGGAAAAACTGTTTTTT.

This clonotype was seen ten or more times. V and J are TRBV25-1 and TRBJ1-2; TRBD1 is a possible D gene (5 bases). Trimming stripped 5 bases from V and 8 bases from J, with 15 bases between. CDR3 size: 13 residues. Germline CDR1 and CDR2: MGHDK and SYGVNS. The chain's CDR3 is CASSPSGTEGYTF. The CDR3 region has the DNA TGTGCCAGCAGTCCCTCCGGGACGGAGGGCTACACCTTC.

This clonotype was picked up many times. The CDR3 coding sequence is TGTGCCAGCAGTTACTCGGGCCCTCGGCAGGGGACCTATGGCTACACCTTC. This codes for CASSYSGPRQGTYGYTF. V gene TRBV6-5 combines with J gene TRBJ1-2, with TRBD1 as a possible D gene (6 bases). V gave up 0 bases and J gave up 4 bases, with 18 bases separating them. The CDR3 extends over 17 amino acids. CDR1 MNHEY and CDR2 SVGAGI come from the germline V gene.

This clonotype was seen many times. The CDR3 protein is CASSGGTLSGDYGYTF. DNA of the CDR3: TGCGCCAGCAGCGGGGGGACACTCTCCGGTGACTATGGCTACACCTTC. The gene calls are TRBV5-1 and TRBJ1-2; a weak D match, TRBD1 (6 bases). This CDR3 has 16 residues. Germline assignment: CDR1 SGHRS and CDR2 YFSETQ. V was shortened by 4 bases and J by 3 bases, with 19 bases between the two germline ends.

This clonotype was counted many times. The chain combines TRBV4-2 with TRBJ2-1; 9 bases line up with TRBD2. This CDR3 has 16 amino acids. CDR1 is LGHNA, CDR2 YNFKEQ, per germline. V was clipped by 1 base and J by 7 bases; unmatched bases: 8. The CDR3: CASSQVSAGGFNEQFF. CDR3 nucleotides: TGTGCCAGCAGCCAAGTATCTGCGGGAGGGTTTAATGAGCAGTTCTTC.

CDR3 in amino acids: CASSLRRAGSYNEQFF. The CDR3 bases are TGTGCCAGCAGCTTACGCCGAGCGGGGTCCTACAATGAGCAGTTCTTC. This chain joins TRBV7-9 and TRBJ2-1; 7 bases fit TRBD2. The germline CDR1 and CDR2 sequences are SEHNR and FQNEAQ (reference sequence). The V gene end was trimmed by 2 bases and the J gene end by 1 base; junction bases not matched to a gene: 5. The CDR3 is made up of 16 amino acids. The variable domain in full, with the rest retrieved from reference TRBV7-9 and TRBJ2-1, is DTGVSQNPRHKITKRGQNVTFRCDPISEHNRLYWYRQTLGQGPEFLTYFQNEAQLEKSRLLSDRFSAERPKGSFSTLEIQRTEQGDSAMYLCASSLRRAGSYNEQFFGPGTRLTVL.

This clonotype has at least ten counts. CDR3 DNA: TGTGCCAGCAGCTTAGGCATCTCCTCTGGGGCCAACGTCCTGACTTTC. Translating gives CASSLGISSGANVLTF. The gene calls are TRBV7-9 and TRBJ2-6; no definite D call. Trimming left V 1 base short and J 0 bases short, with 7 bases between. The CDR3 runs 16 residues. CDR1 is SEHNR, CDR2 FQNEAQ, per germline (reference sequence).

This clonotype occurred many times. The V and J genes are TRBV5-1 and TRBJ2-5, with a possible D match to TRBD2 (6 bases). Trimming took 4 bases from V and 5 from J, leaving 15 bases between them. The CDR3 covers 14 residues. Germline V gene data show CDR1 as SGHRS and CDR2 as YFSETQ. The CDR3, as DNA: TGCGCCAGCAGCCTCGACCGGGAGTCGGAGACCCAGTACTTC. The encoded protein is CASSLDRESETQYF.